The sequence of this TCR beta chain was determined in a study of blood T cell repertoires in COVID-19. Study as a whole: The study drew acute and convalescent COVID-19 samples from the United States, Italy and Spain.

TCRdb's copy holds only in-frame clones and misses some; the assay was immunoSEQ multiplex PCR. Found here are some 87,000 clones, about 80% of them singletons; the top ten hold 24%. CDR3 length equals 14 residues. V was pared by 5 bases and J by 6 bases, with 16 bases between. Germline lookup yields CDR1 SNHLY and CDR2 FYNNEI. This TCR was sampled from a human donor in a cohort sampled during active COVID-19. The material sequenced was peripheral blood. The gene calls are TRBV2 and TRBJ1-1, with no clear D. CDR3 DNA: TGTGCCAGCAGTCCCGGGGTCCAGAAATCTGAAGCTTTCTTT. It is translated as CASSPGVQKSEAFF.